This TCR beta chain stems from a study of neurological immune-mediated disorders. Documented time point: longitudinal time-point 2. Germline CDR1 is DFQATT and CDR2 is SNEGSKA (reference sequence). The J segment lost 3 bases and the V segment lost 3 bases, leaving 4 bases of the junction unmatched. The CDR3 contains 15 residues. Study observations and caveats: The greatest degree of TCR clonal expansion was observed in HTLV-1-associated myelopathy, with the lowest in multiple sclerosis, below that of healthy controls. TCR-beta repertoires seemed private in all groups, with no expanded CDR3 amino acid sequences shared.

cDNA synthesis was performed by 5'RACE with 10-nucleotide random UMIs. Via MiXCR, TCRdb re-called the 5' RACE reads, giving one row per CDR3 protein. This sample has over 55,000 distinct CDR3 sequences, with around 9.7% found just once. This clonotype appeared many times. Antigen unknown. This clonotype originated in a man aged 25 to 40 in good health. This rearrangement joins TRBV20-1 to TRBJ2-3, with TRBD2 identical over 12 bases. Sequenced material: PBMCs. The CDR3 spells CSASRTSGKTDTQYF. The CDR3 coding sequence is TGCAGTGCTAGCCGGACTAGCGGGAAAACAGATACGCAGTATTTT.